Below, 5 T cell receptor beta chains from the same sample are listed, as sequenced in a study of blood T cells in healthy people across ages. Sample-barcoded 5' priming and a J-beta primer mix drove a second PCR of about 7 to 11 cycles. TCRdb ran MiXCR on the 5' RACE reads and lists one entry per CDR3 protein. The sample carries about 830,000 distinct CDR3 sequences, 55% to 70% recorded once. Sequencing was carried out using blood. These receptors came from a man in his thirties or forties in good health.

The CDR3 DNA is TGTGCCTGGAGTGTAGAACTAGCGGGACGAGGCTACGAGCAGTACTTC. It codes for CAWSVELAGRGYEQYF. The chain carries TRBV30 and TRBJ2-4, with 10 bases identical to TRBD2. The J call could be wrong; TRBJ2-7 is a better fit for the DNA end. The CDR3 contains 16 residues. Germline values: CDR1 GTSNPN, CDR2 SVGIG (reference sequence).

The rearrangement uses TRBV5-1 and TRBJ2-3; D may be TRBD1 or TRBD2 (5 bases each). CDR1 and CDR2 (germline): SGHRS, YFSETQ. This CDR3 is built from 15 residues. The V end was cut by 0 bases, the J end by 0 bases, with 8 bases between. CDR3 region: CASSLGWDSTDTQYF. CDR3 nucleotides: TGCGCCAGCAGCTTGGGGTGGGACAGCACAGATACGCAGTATTTT.

This clonotype occurred once. The V gene is TRBV7-2, the J gene TRBJ2-7; D is possibly TRBD1 (6 bases). Trimming pared 7 bases from V and 7 bases from J, leaving 20 bases between. The CDR3 spans 14 residues. The germline V gene has CDR1 SGHTA and CDR2 FQGNSA. CDR3 DNA sequence: TGTGCCAGCACCATTCCAGGGGTTAACAATGAGCAGTACTTC. Amino acids: CASTIPGVNNEQYF.

This chain connects TRBV19 to TRBJ2-5, with D uncertain. Germline V gives CDR1 LNHDA, CDR2 SQIVND (reference sequence). The CDR3 runs to 12 residues. Trimming took 3 bases from V and 7 from J, leaving 9 bases between them. The CDR3 region is CASSMNMGTQYF. The CDR3 nucleotides are TGTGCCAGTAGTATGAATATGGGGACCCAGTACTTC.

This clonotype has only one observation. The chain employs TRBV7-9 and TRBJ2-5, with D perhaps matching TRBD1 or TRBD2 (5 bases each). Germline CDR1 and CDR2: SEHNR and FQNEAQ (reference sequence). This CDR3 has 14 amino acids. V lost 5 bases and J 5 bases, leaving 15 bases between the germline ends. Here the CDR3 DNA reads TGTGCCAGCAGCCCCGGGGCCCCGGGGGAGACCCAGTACTTC. It translates to CASSPGAPGETQYF.